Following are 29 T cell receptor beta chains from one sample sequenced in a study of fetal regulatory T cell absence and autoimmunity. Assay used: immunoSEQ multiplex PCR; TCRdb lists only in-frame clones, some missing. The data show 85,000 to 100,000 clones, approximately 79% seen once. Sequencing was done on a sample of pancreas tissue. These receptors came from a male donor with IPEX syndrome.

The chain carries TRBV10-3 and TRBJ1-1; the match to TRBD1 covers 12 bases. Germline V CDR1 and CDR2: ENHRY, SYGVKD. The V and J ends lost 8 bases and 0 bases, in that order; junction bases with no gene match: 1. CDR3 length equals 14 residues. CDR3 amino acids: CAIGTGGLNTEAFF. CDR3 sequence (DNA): TGTGCCATCGGGACAGGGGGCCTGAACACTGAAGCTTTCTTT.

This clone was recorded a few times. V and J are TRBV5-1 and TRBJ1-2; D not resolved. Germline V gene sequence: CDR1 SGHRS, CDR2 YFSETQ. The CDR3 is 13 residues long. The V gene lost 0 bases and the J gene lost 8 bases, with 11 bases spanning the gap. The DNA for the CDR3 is TGCGCCAGCAGCTTGGACCCTAACGGAGGCTACACCTTC. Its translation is CASSLDPNGGYTF.

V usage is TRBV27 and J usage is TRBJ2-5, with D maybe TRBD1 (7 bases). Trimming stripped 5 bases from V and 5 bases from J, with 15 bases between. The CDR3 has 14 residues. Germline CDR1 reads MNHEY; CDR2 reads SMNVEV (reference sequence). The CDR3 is CASSAGQEGETQYF. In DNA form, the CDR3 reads TGTGCCAGCAGTGCTGGACAGGAGGGGGAGACCCAGTACTTC.

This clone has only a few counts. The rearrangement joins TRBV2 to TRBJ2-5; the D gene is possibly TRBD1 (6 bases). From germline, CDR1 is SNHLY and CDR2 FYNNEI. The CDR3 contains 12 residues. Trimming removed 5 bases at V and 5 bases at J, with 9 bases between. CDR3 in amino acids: CASSTGQETQYF. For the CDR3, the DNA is TGTGCCAGCAGTACAGGGCAGGAGACCCAGTACTTC.

The CDR3, as DNA: TGCGCCAGCAGCCAAGGCAAGCGGGGGCCTTACGAGCAGTACTTC. Translation gives CASSQGKRGPYEQYF. The chain uses TRBV4-3 and TRBJ2-7, with TRBD2 identical over 8 bases. The germline V gene has CDR1 LGHNA and CDR2 YSLEER. After removal of 1 base from V and 4 bases from J, the junction contained 6 bases not matched to a gene. CDR3 length: 15 amino acids.

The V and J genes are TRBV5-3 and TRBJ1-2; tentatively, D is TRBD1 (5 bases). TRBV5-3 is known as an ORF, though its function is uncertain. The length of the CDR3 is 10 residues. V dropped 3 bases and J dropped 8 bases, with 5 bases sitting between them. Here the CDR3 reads CARSWTGYTF. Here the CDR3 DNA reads TGTGCCAGAAGCTGGACAGGCTACACCTTC.

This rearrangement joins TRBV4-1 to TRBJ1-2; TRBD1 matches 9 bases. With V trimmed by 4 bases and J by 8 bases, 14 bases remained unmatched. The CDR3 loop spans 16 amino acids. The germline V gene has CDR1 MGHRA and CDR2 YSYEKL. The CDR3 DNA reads TGCGCCAGCAGCCGGATAAGCGGGACAGGGCATGTAGGCTACACCTTC. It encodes CASSRISGTGHVGYTF.

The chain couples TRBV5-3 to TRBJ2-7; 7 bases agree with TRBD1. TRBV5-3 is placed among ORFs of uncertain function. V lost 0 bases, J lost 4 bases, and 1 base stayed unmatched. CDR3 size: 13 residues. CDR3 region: CARSLGQGYEQYF. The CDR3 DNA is TGTGCCAGAAGCTTGGGACAGGGTTACGAGCAGTACTTC.

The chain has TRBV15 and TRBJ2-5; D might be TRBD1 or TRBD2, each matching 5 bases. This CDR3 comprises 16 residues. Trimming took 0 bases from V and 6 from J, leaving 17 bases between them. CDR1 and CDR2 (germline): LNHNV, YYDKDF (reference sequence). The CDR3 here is CATSRDIGGAVQTQYF. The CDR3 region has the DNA TGTGCCACCAGCAGAGATATTGGGGGAGCGGTCCAGACCCAGTACTTC.

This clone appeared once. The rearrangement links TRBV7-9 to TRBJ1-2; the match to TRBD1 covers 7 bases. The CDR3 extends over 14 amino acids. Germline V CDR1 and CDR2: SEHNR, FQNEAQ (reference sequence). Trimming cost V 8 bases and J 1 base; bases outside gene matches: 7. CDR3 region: CASSGQERNYGYTF. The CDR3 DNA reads TGTGCCAGCTCTGGACAGGAGCGTAACTATGGCTACACCTTC.

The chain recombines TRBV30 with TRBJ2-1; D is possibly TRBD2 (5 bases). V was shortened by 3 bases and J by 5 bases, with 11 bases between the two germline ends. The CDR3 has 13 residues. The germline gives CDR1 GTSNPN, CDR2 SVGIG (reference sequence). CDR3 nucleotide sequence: TGTGCCTGGAGGGATGGAGGCCACAATGAGCAGTTCTTC. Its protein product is CAWRDGGHNEQFF.

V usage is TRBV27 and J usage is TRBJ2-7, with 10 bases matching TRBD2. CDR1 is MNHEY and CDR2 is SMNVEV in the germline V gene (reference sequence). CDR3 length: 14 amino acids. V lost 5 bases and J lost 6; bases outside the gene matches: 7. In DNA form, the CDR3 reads TGTGCCAGCAGTATTAGCGGGAGGATGACCGAGCAGTACTTC. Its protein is CASSISGRMTEQYF.

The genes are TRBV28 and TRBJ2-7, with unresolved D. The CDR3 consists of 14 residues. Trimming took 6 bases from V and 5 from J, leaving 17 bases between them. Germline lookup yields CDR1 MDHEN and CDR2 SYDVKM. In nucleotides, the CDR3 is TGTGCCAGCAGCCGTCTCTCGAGGAAGAACGAGCAGTACTTC. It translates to CASSRLSRKNEQYF.

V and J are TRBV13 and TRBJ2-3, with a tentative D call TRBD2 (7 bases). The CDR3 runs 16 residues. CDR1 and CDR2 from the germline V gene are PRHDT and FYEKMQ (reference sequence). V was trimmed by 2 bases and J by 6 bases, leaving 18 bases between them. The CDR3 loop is CASSLRPRGRGDTQYF. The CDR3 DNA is TGTGCCAGCAGCTTAAGGCCGCGGGGGCGCGGGGATACGCAGTATTTT.

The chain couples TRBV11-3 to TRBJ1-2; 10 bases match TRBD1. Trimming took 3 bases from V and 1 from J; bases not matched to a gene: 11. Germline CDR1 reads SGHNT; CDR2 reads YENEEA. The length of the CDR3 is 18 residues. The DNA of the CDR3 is TGTGCCAGCAGCTTCCACGGGACAGGGGATTTTTTTAACTATGGCTACACCTTC. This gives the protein CASSFHGTGDFFNYGYTF.

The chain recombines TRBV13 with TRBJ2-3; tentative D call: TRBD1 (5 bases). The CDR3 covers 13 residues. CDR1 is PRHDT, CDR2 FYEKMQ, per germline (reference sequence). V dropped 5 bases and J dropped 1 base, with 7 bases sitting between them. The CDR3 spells CASSPRGTDTQYF. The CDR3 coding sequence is TGTGCCAGCAGCCCCAGGGGCACAGATACGCAGTATTTT.

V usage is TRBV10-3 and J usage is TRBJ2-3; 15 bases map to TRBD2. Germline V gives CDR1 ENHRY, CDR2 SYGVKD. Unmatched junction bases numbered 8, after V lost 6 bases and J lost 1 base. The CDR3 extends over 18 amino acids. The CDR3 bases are TGTGCCATCAGGGGGACTAGCGGGAGGACCGAAGGCACAGATACGCAGTATTTT. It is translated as CAIRGTSGRTEGTDTQYF.

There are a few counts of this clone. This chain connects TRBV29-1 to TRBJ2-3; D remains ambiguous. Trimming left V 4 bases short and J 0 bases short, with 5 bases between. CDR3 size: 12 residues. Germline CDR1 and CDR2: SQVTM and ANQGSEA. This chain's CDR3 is CSVGDSTDTQYF. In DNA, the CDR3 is TGCAGCGTTGGAGACAGCACAGATACGCAGTATTTT.

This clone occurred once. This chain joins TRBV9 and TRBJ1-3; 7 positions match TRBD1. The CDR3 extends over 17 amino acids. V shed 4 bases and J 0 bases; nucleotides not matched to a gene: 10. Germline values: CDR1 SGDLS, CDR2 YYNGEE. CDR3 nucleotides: TGTGCCAGCAGCCCCCGTGGACAGGCCTACTCTGGAAACACCATATATTTT. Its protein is CASSPRGQAYSGNTIYF.

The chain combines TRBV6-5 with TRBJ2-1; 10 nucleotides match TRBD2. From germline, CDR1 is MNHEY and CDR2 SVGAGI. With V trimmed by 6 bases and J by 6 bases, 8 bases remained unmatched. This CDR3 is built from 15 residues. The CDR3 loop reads CASSPIAGGGNEQFF. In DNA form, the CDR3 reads TGTGCCAGCAGCCCAATAGCGGGAGGTGGCAATGAGCAGTTCTTC.

As DNA, the CDR3 is TGTGCCAGCAGCTTAGCGTATCCAAGGACTAGCTTCTACGAGCAGTACTTC. It codes for CASSLAYPRTSFYEQYF. V is TRBV11-2 and J is TRBJ2-7; 8 positions match TRBD2. The CDR3 consists of 17 residues. Germline-derived CDR1 and CDR2 are SGHAT and FQNNGV. V lost 1 base and J lost 3; bases outside the gene matches: 11. Full variable domain (rest looked up from reference TRBV11-2 and TRBJ2-7): EAGVAQSPRYKIIEKRQSVAFWCNPISGHATLYWYQQILGQGPKLLIQFQNNGVVDDSQLPKDRFSAERLKGVDSTLKIQPAKLEDSAVYLCASSLAYPRTSFYEQYFGPGTRLTVT.

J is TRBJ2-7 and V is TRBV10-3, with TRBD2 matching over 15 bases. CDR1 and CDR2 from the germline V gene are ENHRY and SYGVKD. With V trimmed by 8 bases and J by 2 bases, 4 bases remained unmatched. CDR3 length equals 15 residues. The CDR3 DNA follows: TGTGCCATCCGACGGACTAGCGGGAGGGCCTACGAGCAGTACTTC. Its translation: CAIRRTSGRAYEQYF.

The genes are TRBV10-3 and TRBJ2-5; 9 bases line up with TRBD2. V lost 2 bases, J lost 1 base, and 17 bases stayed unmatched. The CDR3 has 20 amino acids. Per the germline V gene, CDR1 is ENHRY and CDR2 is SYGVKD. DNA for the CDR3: TGTGCCATCAGTGAGCTTACCTTTTTAGCGGGGGCCGAGTTCCAAGAGACCCAGTACTTC. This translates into CAISELTFLAGAEFQETQYF.

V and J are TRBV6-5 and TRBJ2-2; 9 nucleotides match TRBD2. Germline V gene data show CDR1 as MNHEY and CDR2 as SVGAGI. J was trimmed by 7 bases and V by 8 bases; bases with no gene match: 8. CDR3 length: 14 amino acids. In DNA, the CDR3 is TGTGCCAGCGGAGCGGGGGGCGCGGGCGGGGAGCTGTTTTTT. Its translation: CASGAGGAGGELFF.

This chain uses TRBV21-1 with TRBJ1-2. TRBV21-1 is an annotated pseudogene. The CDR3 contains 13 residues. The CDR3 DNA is TGTGCCAGCAGCAAAGCGAGAAAAGACGGCTACACCTTC. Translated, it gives CASSKARKDGYTF.

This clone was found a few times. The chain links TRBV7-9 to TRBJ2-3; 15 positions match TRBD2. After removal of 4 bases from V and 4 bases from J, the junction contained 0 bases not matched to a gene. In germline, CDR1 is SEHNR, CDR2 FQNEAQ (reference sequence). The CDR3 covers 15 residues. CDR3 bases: TGTGCCAGCAGCTGGACTAGCGGGGGGGCAGATACGCAGTATTTT. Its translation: CASSWTSGGADTQYF.

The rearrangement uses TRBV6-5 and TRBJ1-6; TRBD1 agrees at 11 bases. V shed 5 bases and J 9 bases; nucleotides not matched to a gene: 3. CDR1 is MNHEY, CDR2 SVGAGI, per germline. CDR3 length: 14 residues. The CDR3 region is CASSLGQGGSPLHF. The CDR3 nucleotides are TGTGCCAGCAGTCTGGGACAGGGGGGTTCACCCCTCCACTTT.

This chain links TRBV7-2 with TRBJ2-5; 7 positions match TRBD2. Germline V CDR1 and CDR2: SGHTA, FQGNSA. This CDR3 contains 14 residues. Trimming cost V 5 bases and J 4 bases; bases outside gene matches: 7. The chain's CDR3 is CASSAGRAPETQYF. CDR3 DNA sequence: TGTGCCAGCAGCGCAGGGAGGGCCCCAGAGACCCAGTACTTC.

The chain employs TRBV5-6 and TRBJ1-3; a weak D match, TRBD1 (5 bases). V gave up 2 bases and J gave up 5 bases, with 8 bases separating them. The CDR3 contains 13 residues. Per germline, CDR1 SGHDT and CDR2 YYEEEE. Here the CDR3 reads CASSFEGRNTIYF. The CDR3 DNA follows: TGTGCCAGCAGCTTCGAGGGGAGAAACACCATATATTTT.